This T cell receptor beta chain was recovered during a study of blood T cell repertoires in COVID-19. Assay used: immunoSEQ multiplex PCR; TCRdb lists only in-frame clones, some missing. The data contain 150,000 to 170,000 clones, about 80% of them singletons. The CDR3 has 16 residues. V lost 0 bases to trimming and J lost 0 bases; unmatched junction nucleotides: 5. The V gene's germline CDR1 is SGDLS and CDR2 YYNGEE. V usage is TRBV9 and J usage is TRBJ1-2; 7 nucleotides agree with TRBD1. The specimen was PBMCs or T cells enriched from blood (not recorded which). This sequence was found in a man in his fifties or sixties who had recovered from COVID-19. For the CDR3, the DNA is TGTGCCAGCAGCGTAGCTACGGGGACAGCTAACTATGGCTACACCTTC. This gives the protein CASSVATGTANYGYTF.